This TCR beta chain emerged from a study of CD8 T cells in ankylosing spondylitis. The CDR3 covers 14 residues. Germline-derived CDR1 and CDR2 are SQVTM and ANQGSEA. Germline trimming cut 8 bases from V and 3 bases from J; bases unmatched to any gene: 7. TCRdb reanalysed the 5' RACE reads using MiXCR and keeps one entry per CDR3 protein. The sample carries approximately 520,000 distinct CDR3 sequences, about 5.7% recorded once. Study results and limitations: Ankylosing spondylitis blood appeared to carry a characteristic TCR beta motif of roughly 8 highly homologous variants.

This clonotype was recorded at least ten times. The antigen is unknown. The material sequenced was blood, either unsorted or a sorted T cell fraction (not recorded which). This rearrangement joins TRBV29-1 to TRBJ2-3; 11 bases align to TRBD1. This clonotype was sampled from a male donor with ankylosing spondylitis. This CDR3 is CSLAGDRGTDTQYF. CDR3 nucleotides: TGCAGCCTAGCAGGGGACAGGGGGACAGATACGCAGTATTTT.